This T cell receptor (beta chain) was recorded in a study of shared clonotypes between healthy human individuals. Per germline, CDR1 MDHEN and CDR2 SYDVKM. The CDR3 contains 19 residues. J gave up 7 bases and V 8 bases, and 20 bases lay outside the gene matches. Here immunoSEQ multiplex PCR was the method, and the copy in TCRdb shows in-frame clones only, minus some. The sample lists over 1.4 million clones, more than 95% seen once, with about 1.2% in the top ten. J is TRBJ2-1 and V is TRBV28; 13 nucleotides line up with TRBD2. The clonotype was recovered from a man aged 30 to 39 in good health. Sequenced: naive CD4+ T cells sorted from blood. Described subset: CD45RA+ positively selected. The CDR3 reads CASGPESGLAGQPANEQFF. In nucleotides, the CDR3 is TGTGCCAGCGGGCCTGAATCGGGACTAGCGGGACAACCGGCGAATGAGCAGTTCTTC.